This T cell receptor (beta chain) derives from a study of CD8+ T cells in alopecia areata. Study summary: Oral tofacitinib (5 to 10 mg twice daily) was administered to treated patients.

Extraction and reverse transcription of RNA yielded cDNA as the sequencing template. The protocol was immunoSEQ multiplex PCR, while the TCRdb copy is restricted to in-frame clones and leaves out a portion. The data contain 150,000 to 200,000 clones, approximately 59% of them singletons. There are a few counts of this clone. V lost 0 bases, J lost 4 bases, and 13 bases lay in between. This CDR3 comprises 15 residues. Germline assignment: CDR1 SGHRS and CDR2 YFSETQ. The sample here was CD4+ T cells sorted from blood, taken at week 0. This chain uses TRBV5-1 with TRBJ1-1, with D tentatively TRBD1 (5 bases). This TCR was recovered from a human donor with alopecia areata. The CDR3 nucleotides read TGCGCCAGCAGCTTGGAGAGGATCGGGGGCACTGAAGCTTTCTTT. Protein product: CASSLERIGGTEAFF.